The 22 T cell receptor beta chains below were found in one sample sequenced in a study of neurological immune-mediated disorders. MiXCR was run by TCRdb on the 5' RACE reads, yielding one entry per CDR3 protein. The data hold some 70,000 distinct CDR3 sequences, with roughly 4.5% observed a single time. The specimen was PBMCs. These receptors were obtained from a man aged 25-45 years with multiple sclerosis.

In this sample, this clonotype turned up many times. The chain combines TRBV7-2 with TRBJ1-4, with D maybe TRBD1 (5 bases). Trimming cost V 5 bases and J 8 bases, with 18 bases left between them. This CDR3 spans 15 amino acids. Germline V lookup: CDR1 SGHTA, CDR2 FQGNSA. CDR3 residues: CASSPGGAMGEKLFF. In DNA, the CDR3 is TGTGCCAGCAGCCCCGGTGGGGCGATGGGGGAAAAACTGTTTTTT.

This clonotype was detected many times. The V and J genes are TRBV6-1 and TRBJ1-5; a weak D match, TRBD1 (6 bases). The CDR3 is made up of 17 amino acids. Germline values: CDR1 MNHNS, CDR2 SASEGT. V was trimmed by 6 bases and J by 1 base, leaving 19 bases between them. The CDR3 sequence: CASSNPLTGTSNQPQHF. CDR3 DNA sequence: TGTGCCAGCAGCAACCCACTAACAGGGACCAGCAATCAGCCCCAGCATTTT.

This clonotype has ten or more counts. The chain employs TRBV5-1 and TRBJ1-1, with D perhaps matching TRBD1 (6 bases). The CDR3 has 14 residues. The V end was cut by 4 bases, the J end by 0 bases, with 10 bases between. The germline V gene encodes CDR1 SGHRS and CDR2 YFSETQ. For the CDR3, the DNA is TGCGCCAGCAGCACCAGGGACATGAACACTGAAGCTTTCTTT. It encodes CASSTRDMNTEAFF. Together with reference TRBV5-1 and TRBJ1-1, the CDR3 gives the full variable domain: KAGVTQTPRYLIKTRGQQVTLSCSPISGHRSVSWYQQTPGQGLQFLFEYFSETQRNKGNFPGRFSGRQFSNSRSEMNVSTLELGDSALYLCASSTRDMNTEAFFGQGTRLTVV.

Ten or more counts support this clonotype. The chain couples TRBV29-1 to TRBJ1-2, with 8 bases aligning to TRBD1. The V gene's germline CDR1 is SQVTM and CDR2 ANQGSEA. Trimming cost V 6 bases and J 4 bases; bases outside gene matches: 4. The CDR3 runs 12 residues. CDR3 region: CSVGQVFYGYTF. Here the CDR3 DNA reads TGCAGCGTGGGACAGGTCTTCTATGGCTACACCTTC.

This clonotype has at least ten counts. This chain joins TRBV10-3 and TRBJ2-1, with D unclear. The CDR3 runs 16 residues. Trimming pared 4 bases from V and 0 bases from J, leaving 13 bases between. Germline V gene sequence: CDR1 ENHRY, CDR2 SYGVKD. The CDR3 is CAISGGRTGSYNEQFF. CDR3 in DNA: TGTGCCATCAGTGGGGGTCGAACGGGCTCCTACAATGAGCAGTTCTTC.

This clonotype showed up just a few times. The genes are TRBV5-1 and TRBJ2-3; 7 positions match TRBD1. Trimming cost V 2 bases and J 1 base; bases outside gene matches: 4. The CDR3 covers 15 residues. Germline V gives CDR1 SGHRS, CDR2 YFSETQ. As DNA, the CDR3 is TGCGCCAGCAGCTTAGGGGGCTTAGGCACAGATACGCAGTATTTT. This gives the protein CASSLGGLGTDTQYF.

The table lists this clonotype with many counts. The rearrangement uses TRBV7-2 and TRBJ2-7, with D perhaps TRBD2 (6 bases). Per germline, CDR1 SGHTA and CDR2 FQGNSA. Trimming removed 5 bases from V and 3 bases from J, with 14 bases in between. The CDR3 totals 14 residues. CDR3 sequence (DNA): TGTGCCAGCAGCCCCCGGTGGAGGGTCTACGAGCAGTACTTC. It translates to CASSPRWRVYEQYF.

This clonotype came up many times. The chain joins TRBV4-1 to TRBJ2-2, with D unresolved. The CDR3 extends over 16 amino acids. Per the germline V gene, CDR1 is MGHRA and CDR2 is YSYEKL. V lost 0 bases, J lost 3 bases, and 11 bases lay in between. The DNA of the CDR3 is TGCGCCAGCAGCCAAGATCGAATCCAGTACACCGGGGAGCTGTTTTTT. Translated: CASSQDRIQYTGELFF.

This clonotype has a count of ten or more. The chain uses TRBV7-3 and TRBJ1-5; 9 bases map to TRBD1. There are 20 residues in the CDR3. Germline loops: CDR1 SGHTA, CDR2 FQGTGA. V was clipped by 5 bases and J by 5 bases; unmatched bases: 22. The CDR3 spells CASSHRNGTGSAKFDQPQHF. The DNA for the CDR3 is TGTGCCAGCAGCCACCGAAACGGGACAGGGAGTGCAAAGTTTGATCAGCCCCAGCATTTT.

This clonotype has just a few counts. V usage is TRBV5-1 and J usage is TRBJ1-1, with D possibly being TRBD1 (5 bases). This CDR3 contains 13 residues. V was clipped by 4 bases and J by 1 base, with 8 bases between them. Germline V CDR1 and CDR2: SGHRS, YFSETQ. Here the CDR3 reads CASSTGQNTEAFF. The CDR3, as DNA: TGCGCCAGCAGCACAGGACAGAACACTGAAGCTTTCTTT.

This clonotype was found many times. The CDR3 is CASSLDGDGYTF. DNA of the CDR3: TGTGCCAGCAGTCTGGACGGGGATGGCTACACCTTC. The chain joins TRBV12-3 or TRBV12-4 to TRBJ1-2; no clear D gene. V dropped 5 bases and J dropped 6 bases, with 10 bases sitting between them. This CDR3 spans 12 amino acids.

This clonotype occurred many times. The chain recombines TRBV20-1 with TRBJ1-2, with D possibly being TRBD1 (6 bases). The CDR3 spans 14 residues. Trimming left V 5 bases short and J 2 bases short, with 15 bases between. CDR1 is DFQATT, CDR2 SNEGSKA, per germline (reference sequence). DNA for the CDR3: TGCAGTGCTGGAGGGGGGGAGGGGAACTATGGCTACACCTTC. Translated: CSAGGGEGNYGYTF.

In this sample, this clonotype turned up many times. The chain employs TRBV12-3 or TRBV12-4 and TRBJ2-1; no reliable D call. The CDR3 is made up of 14 amino acids. V dropped 5 bases and J dropped 0 bases, with 8 bases sitting between them. CDR3 in DNA: TGTGCCAGCAGTGTTACAAGCTCCTACAATGAGCAGTTCTTC. It encodes CASSVTSSYNEQFF.

In its sample, this clonotype was seen a few times. The chain is built from TRBV20-1 and TRBJ1-1; tentatively, D is TRBD1 (5 bases). The length of the CDR3 is 14 residues. The germline V and J ends were trimmed by 0 bases and 3 bases, with 11 bases remaining between them. Germline assignment: CDR1 DFQATT and CDR2 SNEGSKA (reference sequence). The chain's CDR3 is CSARDLQGHTEAFF. As DNA, the CDR3 is TGCAGTGCTAGAGATCTGCAGGGTCACACTGAAGCTTTCTTT.

This clonotype has a count of ten or more. The rearrangement joins TRBV6-5 to TRBJ1-1; D uncertain. Germline assignment: CDR1 MNHEY and CDR2 SVGAGI. V was trimmed by 2 bases and J by 0 bases, leaving 4 bases between them. This CDR3 has 13 residues. CDR3 DNA: TGTGCCAGCAGTTACAGGGTGAACACTGAAGCTTTCTTT. Translated: CASSYRVNTEAFF.

The V call is TRBV3-1, the J call TRBJ2-1; the D is unclear. The V end was cut by 4 bases, the J end by 10 bases, with 17 bases between. This CDR3 spans 14 amino acids. CDR1 and CDR2 from the germline V gene are LGHDT and YNNKEL (reference sequence). CDR3 coding DNA: TGTGCCAGCAGCCTATCCTTCCCGATGTGGGAGCAGTTCTTC. It codes for CASSLSFPMWEQFF.

This sequence joins TRBV18 and TRBJ1-1; 7 bases are a match to TRBD1. CDR1 and CDR2 (germline): KGHSH, LQKENI. V lost 3 bases and J lost 11; bases outside the gene matches: 6. The CDR3 runs 12 residues. CDR3 sequence reads: CASSPTGQWAFF. CDR3 in DNA: TGTGCCAGCTCACCGACGGGACAGTGGGCTTTCTTT.

As to this clonotype: This could be a read error, since a much larger clone is one nucleotide away. The chain has TRBV6-5 and TRBJ2-1, with D possibly being TRBD1 or TRBD2 (5 bases each). Germline-derived CDR1 and CDR2 are MNHEY and SVGAGI. V lost 7 bases to trimming and J lost 10 bases, with 17 bases between them. CDR3 length: 13 residues. The CDR3 sequence is CASNHGTSREQFF. DNA for the CDR3: TGTGCCAGCAATCACGGGACCTCAAGGGAGCAGTTCTTC.

This clonotype was seen ten or more times. This sequence joins TRBV5-1 and TRBJ1-1; no definite D call. Germline-derived CDR1 and CDR2 are SGHRS and YFSETQ. There are 14 residues in the CDR3. V dropped 4 bases and J dropped 0 bases, with 10 bases sitting between them. The CDR3 spells CASSIDGLNTEAFF. The CDR3 DNA sequence: TGCGCCAGCAGCATCGACGGACTGAACACTGAAGCTTTCTTT.

The chain recombines TRBV7-9 with TRBJ2-7, with 8 bases that match TRBD1. The CDR3 length is 15 residues. Germline V gene data show CDR1 as SEHNR and CDR2 as FQNEAQ (reference sequence). With 4 bases clipped from V and 4 bases from J, the junction kept 9 bases outside the gene matches. The CDR3: CASSSTETGVYEQYF. CDR3 in DNA: TGTGCCAGCAGCTCGACAGAGACAGGGGTGTACGAGCAGTACTTC.

This clonotype appeared many times. J is TRBJ2-2 and V is TRBV21-1; the table assigns TRBD1, which was not confirmed against the DNA. TRBV21-1 has pseudogene status. This CDR3 is 16 amino acids long. CDR3 residues: CASSKGGQGEIGELFF. The CDR3 DNA follows: TGTGCCAGCAGCAAAGGGGGACAGGGGGAAATCGGGGAGCTGTTTTTT.

This clonotype has ten or more counts. The chain joins TRBV10-2 to TRBJ2-4; TRBD1 matches at 7 bases. This CDR3 comprises 15 residues. Trimming took 6 bases from V and 6 from J; bases not matched to a gene: 11. Germline V gives CDR1 WSHSY, CDR2 SAAADI. This CDR3 is CASRGQRLSGNIQYF. The CDR3 DNA reads as TGCGCCAGCAGGGGACAGCGGTTGTCCGGAAACATTCAGTACTTC.